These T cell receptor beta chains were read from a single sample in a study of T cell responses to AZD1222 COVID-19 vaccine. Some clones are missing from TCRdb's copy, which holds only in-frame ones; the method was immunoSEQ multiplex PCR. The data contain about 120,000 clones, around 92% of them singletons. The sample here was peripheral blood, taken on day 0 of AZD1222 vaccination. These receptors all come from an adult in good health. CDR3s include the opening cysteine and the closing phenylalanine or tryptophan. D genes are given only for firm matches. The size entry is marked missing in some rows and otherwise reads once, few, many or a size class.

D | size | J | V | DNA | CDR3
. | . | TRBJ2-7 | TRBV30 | TGTGCCTGGAGTGTTGATCGCTACGAGCAGTACTTC | CAWSVDRYEQYF
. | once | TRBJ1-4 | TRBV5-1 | TGCGCCAGCAGCTTGTCTAAGGGGGGACGTTGGGAAAAACTGTTTTTT | CASSLSKGGRWEKLFF
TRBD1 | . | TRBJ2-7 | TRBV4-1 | TGCGCCAGCGGACAGGGGGGTCCCTACGAGCAGTACTTC | CASGQGGPYEQYF
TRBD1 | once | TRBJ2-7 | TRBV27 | TGTGCCAGCAGTTTATCTACCCCCACGACAGGGGGAACTTACGAGCAGTACTTC | CASSLSTPTTGGTYEQYF
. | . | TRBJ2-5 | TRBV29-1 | TGCAGCGTTGAGACCACACAGGGGGGGGAGACCCAGTACTTC | CSVETTQGGETQYF
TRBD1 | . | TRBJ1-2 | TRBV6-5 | TGTGCCAGCAGCCGTGGACAGGGATTAGGTGGCTACACCTTC | CASSRGQGLGGYTF
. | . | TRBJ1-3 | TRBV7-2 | TGTGCCAGCAGGACCGGCAGTAACTCTGGAAACACCATATATTTT | CASRTGSNSGNTIYF
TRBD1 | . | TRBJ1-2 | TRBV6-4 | TGTGCCAGCAGTGACTCCGGGACAGGGGGAGTTGGCTACACCTTC | CASSDSGTGGVGYTF
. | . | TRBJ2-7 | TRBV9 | TGTGCCAGCAGCGTAGACAAGGTTCGGAGCGAGCAGTACTTC | CASSVDKVRSEQYF
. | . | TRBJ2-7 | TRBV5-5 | TGTGCCAGCAGTCACATTTTGAGTGGGGCCTACGAGCAGTACTTC | CASSHILSGAYEQYF
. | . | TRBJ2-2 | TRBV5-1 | TGCGCCAGCAGCCCCTATGTCCAGGGGCAGGGGGAGCTGTTTTTT | CASSPYVQGQGELFF